The 4 T cell receptor beta chains given below trace back to one sample, sequenced in a study of blood T cell repertoires in COVID-19. Generated by immunoSEQ multiplex PCR, the TCRdb table keeps only in-frame clones and is missing some. The sample has some 200,000 clones; approximately 89% are singletons. The sequencing input was peripheral blood. The receptors come from a woman aged 60-70 years with acute or convalescent COVID-19.

The V gene is TRBV13, the J gene TRBJ2-5, with TRBD2 identical over 10 bases. The CDR3 has 18 amino acids. Germline assignment: CDR1 PRHDT and CDR2 FYEKMQ (reference sequence). V dropped 3 bases and J dropped 2; count of bases not matched to a gene: 12. CDR3 DNA sequence: TGTGCCAGCAGCTTTCAAGCGGGAGGGCCTAGGGGACAAGAGACCCAGTACTTC. It specifies CASSFQAGGPRGQETQYF. The entire variable domain, with the rest obtained from reference TRBV13 and TRBJ2-5, is as follows: AAGVIQSPRHLIKEKRETATLKCYPIPRHDTVYWYQQGPGQDPQFLISFYEKMQSDKGSIPDRFSAQQFSDYHSELNMSSLELGDSALYFCASSFQAGGPRGQETQYFGPGTRLLVL.

This chain joins TRBV5-4 and TRBJ1-1, with a tentative D call TRBD1 (5 bases). The CDR3 runs 15 residues. The V gene lost 5 bases and the J gene lost 1 base, with 15 bases spanning the gap. Germline assignment: CDR1 SGHNT and CDR2 YYREEE (reference sequence). CDR3 sequence reads: CASSREGGTNTEAFF. The CDR3 DNA sequence: TGTGCCAGCAGTCGGGAGGGAGGGACGAACACTGAAGCTTTCTTT.

The V gene is TRBV30, the J gene TRBJ1-3; 7 nucleotides line up with TRBD1. CDR1 and CDR2 from the germline V gene are GTSNPN and SVGIG (reference sequence). The trim removed 3 bases at V and 4 bases at J, leaving 9 bases unmatched. CDR3 length: 15 amino acids. CDR3 protein: CAWSSGGNIGNTIYF. CDR3 DNA sequence: TGTGCCTGGAGCTCAGGGGGGAATATCGGAAACACCATATATTTT.

This chain's CDR3 is CASSERQGYQPQHF. DNA for the CDR3: TGTGCCAGCAGTGAGAGACAGGGGTATCAGCCCCAGCATTTT. This chain joins TRBV6-1 and TRBJ1-5, with TRBD1 identical over 8 bases. V lost 3 bases and J lost 5; bases outside the gene matches: 3. Looked up from germline, CDR1 is MNHNS and CDR2 is SASEGT. This CDR3 has 14 residues.